This entry lists 21 T cell receptor beta chains sequenced from one sample in a study of blood T cell repertoires in COVID-19. Only in-frame clones appear in the TCRdb table, and some are missing; sequencing was by immunoSEQ multiplex PCR. The sample has roughly 67,000 clones, 84% seen once. Source material: peripheral blood. The receptors originated from a man over 45 with active COVID-19.

The chain uses TRBV6-5 and TRBJ2-1; D uncertain. The CDR3 spans 14 residues. V shed 7 bases and J shed 0 bases, with 10 bases lying between them. Germline CDR1 and CDR2: MNHEY and SVGAGI. CDR3 sequence reads: CASIGQRSYNEQFF. Written as DNA, the CDR3 is TGTGCCAGCATCGGTCAGCGCTCCTACAATGAGCAGTTCTTC.

V is TRBV5-6 and J is TRBJ2-1; no definite D call. This CDR3 is built from 13 residues. Deletions cut 0 bases from V and 7 bases from J, with 8 bases between. Germline V gene data show CDR1 as SGHDT and CDR2 as YYEEEE. As DNA, the CDR3 is TGTGCCAGCAGCTTGGGGCGGTTTAATGAGCAGTTCTTC. It encodes CASSLGRFNEQFF.

The chain uses TRBV19 and TRBJ2-1; the D is unclear. This CDR3 is built from 15 residues. The germline V and J ends were trimmed by 3 bases and 4 bases, with 13 bases remaining between them. Germline CDR1 is LNHDA and CDR2 is SQIVND (reference sequence). CDR3: CASSIRSPLYNEQFF. The CDR3 region has the DNA TGTGCCAGTAGTATTCGGTCCCCCTTATACAATGAGCAGTTCTTC.

The gene calls are TRBV5-1 and TRBJ1-2, with unresolved D. Trimming stripped 0 bases from V and 4 bases from J, with 10 bases between. CDR1 is SGHRS and CDR2 is YFSETQ in the germline V gene. CDR3 length: 14 amino acids. CDR3 DNA: TGCGCCAGCAGCTTGGAGGAGGAAATCTATGGCTACACCTTC. It codes for CASSLEEEIYGYTF.

This chain uses TRBV25-1 with TRBJ2-5; D remains ambiguous. Trimming shortened V by 4 bases and J by 5 bases, and 14 bases separated the two germline ends. The CDR3 extends over 14 amino acids. Germline lookup yields CDR1 MGHDK and CDR2 SYGVNS. The CDR3 DNA reads TGTGCCAGCAGTGGTCATGAGGTCCCTGAGACCCAGTACTTC. It codes for CASSGHEVPETQYF.

The chain joins TRBV5-6 to TRBJ1-1; TRBD1 is a possible D gene (5 bases). The ends were cut back, 0 bases at V and 1 base at J, with 16 bases in the middle. Germline CDR1 is SGHDT and CDR2 is YYEEEE. This CDR3 region has 17 residues. This CDR3 reads CASSLGGPGGENTEAFF. The DNA of the CDR3 is TGTGCCAGCAGCTTGGGGGGCCCAGGAGGGGAGAACACTGAAGCTTTCTTT.

The chain carries TRBV5-1 and TRBJ2-7; 8 bases map to TRBD1. This CDR3 has 16 amino acids. V lost 3 bases, J lost 2 bases, and 10 bases stayed unmatched. Germline values: CDR1 SGHRS, CDR2 YFSETQ. The CDR3 DNA reads as TGCGCCAGCAGCTCTGGCAGACAGGGGAGAACCTACGAGCAGTACTTC. Translated, it gives CASSSGRQGRTYEQYF.

This clone came up a few times. One junction end disagrees with the germline gene, perhaps due to a read error. V is TRBV18 and J is TRBJ1-1; 10 nucleotides line up with TRBD1. Germline assignment: CDR1 KGHSH and CDR2 LQKENI. This CDR3 has 13 amino acids. Here the CDR3 reads CASSPFGTGEEIF. In nucleotides, the CDR3 is TGTGCCAGCTCACCATTTGGGACAGGGGAAGAGATCTTT.

The chain is built from TRBV6-1 and TRBJ2-1; weak D call: TRBD2 (6 bases). Germline CDR1 reads MNHNS; CDR2 reads SASEGT. V was pared by 0 bases and J by 2 bases, with 8 bases between. CDR3 length: 15 amino acids. The CDR3 here is CASSEAPGAYNEQFF. CDR3 sequence (DNA): TGTGCCAGCAGTGAAGCCCCGGGAGCCTACAATGAGCAGTTCTTC.

V usage is TRBV27 and J usage is TRBJ2-1; 8 nucleotides align to TRBD2. The V segment lost 3 bases and the J segment 5 bases; nucleotides outside the gene matches: 12. The CDR3 sequence is 17 residues long. The germline V gene has CDR1 MNHEY and CDR2 SMNVEV (reference sequence). As DNA, the CDR3 is TGTGCCAGCAGTTTTAGCGGGAAACCCTGGGAGAACAATGAGCAGTTCTTC. Protein: CASSFSGKPWENNEQFF.

This sequence joins TRBV10-3 and TRBJ2-5; 7 nucleotides agree with TRBD2. Unmatched junction bases numbered 11, after V lost 11 bases and J lost 5 bases. Germline CDR1 reads ENHRY; CDR2 reads SYGVKD. This CDR3 has 13 amino acids. The DNA of the CDR3 is TGTGCCTCGCAGGAAGCGGGAATGGAGACCCAGTACTTC. Protein sequence: CASQEAGMETQYF.

This chain connects TRBV19 to TRBJ1-5, with a weak D call TRBD1 (6 bases). There are 14 residues in the CDR3. Trimming cost V 5 bases and J 3 bases, with 11 bases left between them. Germline lookup yields CDR1 LNHDA and CDR2 SQIVND (reference sequence). The CDR3 protein is CASSLTGSNQPQHF. The DNA of the CDR3 is TGTGCCAGTAGTTTGACAGGTTCCAATCAGCCCCAGCATTTT.

This clone occurred once. V and J are TRBV19 and TRBJ2-7; maybe TRBD2 (6 bases). Germline V gene sequence: CDR1 LNHDA, CDR2 SQIVND (reference sequence). V lost 3 bases and J lost 1, with 10 bases in between. The CDR3 extends over 14 amino acids. The DNA of the CDR3 is TGTGCCAGTAGTATCTCGGGGGAGTCCTACGAGCAGTACTTC. Its protein is CASSISGESYEQYF.

V gene TRBV6-5 combines with J gene TRBJ2-7; 7 bases map to TRBD2. This CDR3 has 15 amino acids. V gave up 7 bases and J gave up 0 bases; unmatched junction bases: 9. Germline V gene data show CDR1 as MNHEY and CDR2 as SVGAGI. The CDR3 loop reads CASTPGRGTSYEQYF. Here the CDR3 DNA reads TGTGCCAGCACCCCGGGGAGGGGAACCTCCTACGAGCAGTACTTC.

The chain couples TRBV5-5 to TRBJ1-1; tentatively, D is TRBD1 (6 bases). The germline V gene has CDR1 SGHKS and CDR2 YYEKEE (reference sequence). This CDR3 spans 15 amino acids. The V end lost 5 bases, the J end lost 3 bases, and 17 bases lay between the germline ends. CDR3 region: CASRVSGGEYTEAFF. DNA for the CDR3: TGTGCCAGCAGGGTCAGTGGGGGCGAGTACACTGAAGCTTTCTTT. The whole variable domain, filled in from reference TRBV5-5 and TRBJ1-1, reads DAGVTQSPTHLIKTRGQQVTLRCSPISGHKSVSWYQQVLGQGPQFIFQYYEKEERGRGNFPDRFSARQFPNYSSELNVNALLLGDSALYLCASRVSGGEYTEAFFGQGTRLTVV.

The rearrangement joins TRBV18 to TRBJ2-1; TRBD2 agrees at 8 bases. Germline CDR1 reads KGHSH; CDR2 reads LQKENI. This CDR3 region has 15 residues. The trim removed 4 bases at V and 3 bases at J, leaving 5 bases unmatched. CDR3 DNA: TGTGCCAGCTCACAGGGACTAGGGGACTACAATGAGCAGTTCTTC. It encodes CASSQGLGDYNEQFF.

The chain combines TRBV11-2 with TRBJ2-3; TRBD2 might be the D (6 bases). The CDR3 sequence is 13 residues long. The V gene lost 5 bases and the J gene lost 4 bases, with 10 bases spanning the gap. CDR1 is SGHAT, CDR2 FQNNGV, per germline. CDR3 sequence: CASSADYPDTQYF. The DNA of the CDR3 is TGTGCCAGCAGCGCGGACTACCCAGATACGCAGTATTTT.

The chain uses TRBV30 and TRBJ2-2; D call uncertain. CDR1 and CDR2 (germline): GTSNPN, SVGIG (reference sequence). CDR3 size: 14 residues. Between the trimmed V and J ends, which lost 1 base and 1 base, there was a span of 7 bases. CDR3 DNA sequence: TGTGCCTGGAGTGGACCAGGGAACACCGGGGAGCTGTTTTTT. Protein product: CAWSGPGNTGELFF.

The chain is built from TRBV3-1 (or the pseudogene TRBV3-2) and TRBJ2-2; 8 bases agree with TRBD1. Germline loops: CDR1 LGHDT, CDR2 YNNKEL (reference sequence). The CDR3 sequence is 17 residues long. V dropped 3 bases and J dropped 7; count of bases not matched to a gene: 13. CDR3 nucleotides: TGTGCCAGCAGCCAGCTTTGGACAGGGACCCGAGGCGGGGAGCTGTTTTTT. This translates into CASSQLWTGTRGGELFF.

This chain connects TRBV2 to TRBJ2-7; D call uncertain. Germline CDR1 reads SNHLY; CDR2 reads FYNNEI. V was pared by 4 bases and J by 4 bases, with 8 bases between. CDR3 length equals 12 residues. DNA of the CDR3: TGTGCCAGCAGTGTTAACAGATACGAGCAGTACTTC. Translated: CASSVNRYEQYF.

This chain links TRBV4-1 with TRBJ2-7; 9 bases line up with TRBD1. Germline CDR1 is MGHRA and CDR2 is YSYEKL. J was trimmed by 5 bases and V by 9 bases; bases with no gene match: 8. CDR3 length: 13 residues. CDR3 loop: CASEGQGNHEQYF. The CDR3 nucleotides are TGCGCCAGTGAGGGACAGGGTAATCACGAGCAGTACTTC.